A selection of T cell receptor beta chains follows, all from one sample in a study of T cell responses to AZD1222 COVID-19 vaccine. Only in-frame clones appear in the TCRdb table, and some are missing; sequencing was by immunoSEQ multiplex PCR. Found here are 140,000 to 150,000 clones, under 95% of them singletons; the top ten hold around 5.2%. The sample here was peripheral blood, taken on day 0 of AZD1222 vaccination. The receptors stem from an adult in good health. Each CDR3 is given with its conserved first and last residue. D genes are given only for firm matches. Size values are once, few and many counts, or a class for expanded clones, and some rows have none.

length	J	V	size	D	CDR3	DNA
15	TRBJ2-6	TRBV5-4	.	.	CASRLWGSGANVLTF	TGTGCCAGCAGGCTATGGGGCTCTGGGGCCAACGTCCTGACTTTC
15	TRBJ2-3	TRBV24-1	.	TRBD1	CATQDWLQGADTQYF	TGTGCCACCCAAGATTGGCTTCAGGGGGCAGATACGCAGTATTTT
15	TRBJ1-3	TRBV19	.	.	CASNPRGSSGNTIYF	TGTGCCAGTAACCCGAGGGGGAGCTCTGGAAACACCATATATTTT
11	TRBJ2-7	TRBV6-5	.	.	CASSYRHEQYF	TGTGCCAGCAGTTACAGGCACGAGCAGTACTTC
16	TRBJ2-2	TRBV5-1	.	.	CASSLGSLTNTGELFF	TGCGCCAGCAGCTTAGGCAGCCTAACGAACACCGGGGAGCTGTTTTTT
12	TRBJ1-5	TRBV28	.	.	CASAGDNQPQHF	TGTGCCAGCGCTGGGGACAATCAGCCCCAGCATTTT
21	TRBJ2-3	TRBV13	once	TRBD2	CASSLGPPRPSTSGITDTQYF	TGTGCCAGCAGCTTAGGCCCACCGCGGCCGTCGACTAGCGGGATCACAGATACGCAGTATTTT
13	TRBJ2-7	TRBV29-1	.	TRBD1	CSVEGTGVNEQYF	TGCAGCGTTGAAGGGACAGGGGTTAACGAGCAGTACTTC
14	TRBJ2-7	TRBV7-2	few	.	CASSLLGGDHEQYF	TGTGCCAGCAGCTTATTGGGGGGCGACCACGAGCAGTACTTC
16	TRBJ2-1	TRBV9	.	.	CASSVASPKPYNEQFF	TGTGCCAGCAGCGTAGCTTCCCCGAAGCCCTACAATGAGCAGTTCTTC
13	TRBJ1-1	TRBV7-3	.	.	CASSDRGNTEAFF	TGTGCCAGCAGCGACCGGGGGAACACTGAAGCTTTCTTT
15	TRBJ2-1	TRBV19	.	.	CASSPIVISYNEQFF	TGTGCCAGTAGCCCGATAGTGATCTCCTACAATGAGCAGTTCTTC
15	TRBJ1-1	TRBV15	.	TRBD1	CATSKGQGGRTEAFF	TGTGCCACCAGCAAAGGACAGGGAGGCCGAACTGAAGCTTTCTTT
12	TRBJ2-1	TRBV29-1	.	.	CSVGGGPNEQFF	TGCAGCGTTGGAGGTGGGCCAAATGAGCAGTTCTTC
15	TRBJ2-1	TRBV27	.	.	CASSFLAPSHNEQFF	TGTGCCAGCAGTTTCCTAGCGCCTTCACACAATGAGCAGTTCTTC
13	TRBJ1-1	TRBV3-1/TRBV3-2	.	.	CASRPAGGTEAFF	TGTGCCAGCAGGCCCGCCGGGGGCACTGAAGCTTTCTTT
16	TRBJ1-5	TRBV28	.	TRBD1	CASSFSMQGGNQPQHF	TGTGCCAGCAGTTTTTCCATGCAGGGGGGCAATCAGCCCCAGCATTTT
11	TRBJ2-7	TRBV20-1	.	.	CSVRLRYEQYF	TGCAGTGTTAGACTAAGGTACGAGCAGTACTTC
14	TRBJ1-2	TRBV7-9	.	.	CASSLVTPNYGYTF	TGTGCCAGCAGCTTAGTAACACCTAACTATGGCTACACCTTC
13	TRBJ2-7	TRBV6-2/TRBV6-3	.	.	CASSSPGVYEQYF	TGTGCCAGCAGTTCTCCAGGTGTATACGAGCAGTACTTC
15	TRBJ2-1	TRBV5-5	.	TRBD2	CASSPGLAGRDEQFF	TGTGCCAGCAGCCCGGGACTAGCGGGAAGGGATGAGCAGTTCTTC
15	TRBJ2-5	TRBV6-5	.	TRBD2	CASTGGASGEETQYF	TGTGCCAGCACCGGGGGGGCTAGCGGTGAAGAGACCCAGTACTTC
15	TRBJ2-7	TRBV19	.	TRBD1	CASSNMGQGQPEQYF	TGTGCCAGTAGTAATATGGGACAGGGTCAGCCCGAGCAGTACTTC
14	TRBJ2-5	TRBV9	.	.	CASSVVGVGETQYF	TGTGCCAGCAGCGTAGTAGGGGTCGGGGAGACCCAGTACTTC
15	TRBJ1-1	TRBV5-5	.	.	CASSRPGGGNTEAFF	TGTGCCAGCAGCCGACCGGGGGGCGGGAACACTGAAGCTTTCTTT
15	TRBJ1-2	TRBV4-2	.	.	CASSQDTSWGYGYTF	TGTGCCAGCAGCCAAGATACCTCCTGGGGCTATGGCTACACCTTC
16	TRBJ1-1	TRBV7-2	.	TRBD1	CASSFGGGQGGTEAFF	TGTGCCAGCAGCTTTGGGGGGGGACAGGGAGGCACTGAAGCTTTCTTT
11	TRBJ1-1	TRBV20-1	.	.	CSARFGTEAFF	TGCAGTGCTAGATTTGGGACTGAAGCTTTCTTT